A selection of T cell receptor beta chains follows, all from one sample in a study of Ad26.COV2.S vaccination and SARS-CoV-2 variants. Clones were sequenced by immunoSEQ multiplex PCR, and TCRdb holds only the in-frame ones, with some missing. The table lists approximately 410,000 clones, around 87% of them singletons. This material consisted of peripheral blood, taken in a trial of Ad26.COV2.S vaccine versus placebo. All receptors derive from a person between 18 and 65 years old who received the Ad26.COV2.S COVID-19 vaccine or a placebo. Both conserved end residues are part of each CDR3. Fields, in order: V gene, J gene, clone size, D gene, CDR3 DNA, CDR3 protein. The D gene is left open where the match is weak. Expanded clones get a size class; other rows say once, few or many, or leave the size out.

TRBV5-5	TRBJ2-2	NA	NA	TGTGCCAGCAGCTTTGCGCACAGGATCGCGAACACCGGGGAGCTGTTTTTT	CASSFAHRIANTGELFF
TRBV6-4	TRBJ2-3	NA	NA	TGTGCCAGCAAATCGAGGCAGGATGGTTCAGATACGCAGTATTTT	CASKSRQDGSDTQYF
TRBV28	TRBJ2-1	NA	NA	TGTGCCAGCAAAGATAAAAGGGGTAAAAATATTTACAATGAGCAGTTCTTC	CASKDKRGKNIYNEQFF
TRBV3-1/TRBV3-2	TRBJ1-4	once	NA	TGTGCCAGCAGCCCAAATCCGGATGAAAAACTGTTTTTT	CASSPNPDEKLFF
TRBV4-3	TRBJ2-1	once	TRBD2	TGCGCCAGCAGCCAAAAGGCTAGCGGCTATTCCTACAATGAGCAGTTCTTC	CASSQKASGYSYNEQFF
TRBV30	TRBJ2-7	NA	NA	TGTGCCTGGAGTGCGTCGGGGCCCGAGCAGTACTTC	CAWSASGPEQYF
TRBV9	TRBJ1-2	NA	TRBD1	TGTGCCAGCAGCCAGGGACAGGCGAACTATGGCTACACCTTC	CASSQGQANYGYTF
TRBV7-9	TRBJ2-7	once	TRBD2	TGTGCCAGCAGCCCGGGACTAGCGGGGGGCGTCCACGAGCAGTACTTC	CASSPGLAGGVHEQYF
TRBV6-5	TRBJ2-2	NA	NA	TGTGCCAGCAGTTACGGCCGTCTACCTAACACCGGGGAGCTGTTTTTT	CASSYGRLPNTGELFF
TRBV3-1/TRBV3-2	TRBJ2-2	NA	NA	TGTGCCAGCAGCCAAGTCTTGGGCACCGGGGAGCTGTTTTTT	CASSQVLGTGELFF
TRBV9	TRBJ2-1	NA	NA	TGTGCCAGTACCCCAAGGCTAGCCTCGGTATCGGATGAGCAGTTCTTC	CASTPRLASVSDEQFF
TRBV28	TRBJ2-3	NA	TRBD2	TGTGCCAGCAGAGACCCGGGACTAGGCACAGATACGCAGTATTTT	CASRDPGLGTDTQYF
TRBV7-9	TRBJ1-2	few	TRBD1	TGTGCCAGCAGCTTAGAGACAGGGAGAAACTATGGCTACACCTTC	CASSLETGRNYGYTF
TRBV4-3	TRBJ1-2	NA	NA	TGCGCCAGCAGCCAAGGGAGGGGGAGGAGGGATGGCTACACCTTC	CASSQGRGRRDGYTF
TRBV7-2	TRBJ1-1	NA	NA	TGTGCCAGCAGTCAGGATAGGGACACTGAAGCTTTCTTT	CASSQDRDTEAFF
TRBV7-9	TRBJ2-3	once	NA	TGTGCCAGCAGTCTGGACGCAAGCACAGATACGCAGTATTTT	CASSLDASTDTQYF
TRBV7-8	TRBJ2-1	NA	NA	TGTGCCAGCAGCCAACCAGACAGACCCAATGAGCAGTTCTTC	CASSQPDRPNEQFF
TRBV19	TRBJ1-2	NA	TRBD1	TGTGCCAGTAGTATAGCCCAGGGGGTCTATGGCTACACCTTC	CASSIAQGVYGYTF
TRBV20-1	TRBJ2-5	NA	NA	TGCAGTGCTAGTACCCCGGGGACCCAGTACTTC	CSASTPGTQYF
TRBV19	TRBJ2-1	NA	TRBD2	TGTGCCAGTAGTACCCCCCGCCTAGCGGGGGGGCCAAACAATGAGCAGTTCTTC	CASSTPRLAGGPNNEQFF
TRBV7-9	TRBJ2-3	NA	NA	TGTGCCAGCAGCTTAGAAGGGTTGAGCACAGATACGCAGTATTTT	CASSLEGLSTDTQYF
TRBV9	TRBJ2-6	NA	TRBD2	TGTGCCAGCAGCGCGGGACTAGCGGGGGGTGCTGGGGCCAACGTCCTGACTTTC	CASSAGLAGGAGANVLTF
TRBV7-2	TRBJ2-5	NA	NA	TGTGCCAGCAGCTTAGCGGGGTCCCCCCCCGAGACCCAGTACTTC	CASSLAGSPPETQYF
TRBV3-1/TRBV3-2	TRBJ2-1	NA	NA	TGTGCCAGCAGCTCGGGACCAAACTTTAGGATCTTC	CASSSGPNFRIF
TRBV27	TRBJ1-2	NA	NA	TGTGCCAGCAGTCCAGGCTTGGGGTTCGCTAACTATGGCTACACCTTC	CASSPGLGFANYGYTF
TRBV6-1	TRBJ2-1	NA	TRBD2	TGTGCCAGCAGTGAAAGCGGGGGGGCCTCTAAGTCGTTCTTC	CASSESGGASKSFF
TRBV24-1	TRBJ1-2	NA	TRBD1	TGTGCCACTTCGACAGGGGCCGGAACTAACTATGGCTACACCTTC	CATSTGAGTNYGYTF
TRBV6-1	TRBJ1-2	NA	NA	TGTGCCAGCAGTGAAGATTGGCAGGGGAGCGATGGCTACACCTTC	CASSEDWQGSDGYTF
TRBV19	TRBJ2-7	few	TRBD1	TGTGCCAGTAGCCTACAGGGGAGCTCCTACGAGCAGTACTTC	CASSLQGSSYEQYF
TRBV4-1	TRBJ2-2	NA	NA	TGCGCCAGCAGCCAAGTCCCGACAGGGAGGATTTCCGGGGAGCTGTTTTTT	CASSQVPTGRISGELFF
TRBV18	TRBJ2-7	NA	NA	TGTGCCAGCTCCCTCGGGGACCTGATCTACGAGCAGTACTTC	CASSLGDLIYEQYF
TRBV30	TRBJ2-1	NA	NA	TGTGCCTGGAGCCTACTAGGGGGGGTTTACAATGAGCAGTTCTTC	CAWSLLGGVYNEQFF
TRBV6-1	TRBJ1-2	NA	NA	TGTGCCAGCAGTGAATCAGTAGGAGTAATTGGTGGCTACACCTTC	CASSESVGVIGGYTF
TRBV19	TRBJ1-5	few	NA	TGTGCCAGTAGTGGGGCTGGCAATCAGCCCCAGCATTTT	CASSGAGNQPQHF
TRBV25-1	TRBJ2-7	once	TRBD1	TGTGCCAGCAGTGAATATGCCTGGACAGGGAGGAACGAGCAGTACTTC	CASSEYAWTGRNEQYF
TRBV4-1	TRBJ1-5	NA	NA	TGCGCCAGCAGCCAAGAAGGGAGCCATCAGCCCCAGCATTTT	CASSQEGSHQPQHF
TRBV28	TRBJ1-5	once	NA	TGTGCCAGCAAGTTGGGTAGCAATCAGCCCCAGCATTTT	CASKLGSNQPQHF
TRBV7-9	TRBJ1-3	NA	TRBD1	TGTGCCACCGAGCTCCGGGACAGCGGAAACACCATATATTTT	CATELRDSGNTIYF
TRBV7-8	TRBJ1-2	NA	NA	TGTGCCAGCAGCTTATGGGCAGGGACTTACGGCTACACCTTC	CASSLWAGTYGYTF
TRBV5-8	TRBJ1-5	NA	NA	TGTGCCAGCAGCTTGAGGGGGAACCAGCCCCAGCATTTT	CASSLRGNQPQHF
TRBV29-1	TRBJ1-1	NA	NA	TGCAGCGTCATCAGGGACACTGAAGCTTTCTTT	CSVIRDTEAFF
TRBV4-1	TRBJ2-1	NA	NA	TGCGCCAGCAGTCAAGTCGAATACAATGAGCAGTTCTTC	CASSQVEYNEQFF
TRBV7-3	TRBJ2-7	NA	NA	TGTGCCAGCAGCCCTCTTGAGGTCCGCTACGAGCAGTACTTC	CASSPLEVRYEQYF
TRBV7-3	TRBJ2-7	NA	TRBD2	TGTGCCAGCAGCTTAGGCGGGAGCAACTACGAGCAGTACTTC	CASSLGGSNYEQYF
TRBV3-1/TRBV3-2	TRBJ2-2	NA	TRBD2	TGTGCCAGCAGCTCCAGGACTAGCCCCCTTTTTCTTAACACCGGGGAGCTGTTTTTT	CASSSRTSPLFLNTGELFF
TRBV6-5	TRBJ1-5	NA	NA	TGTGCCAGCAGAAAGGGAGCTTCGGGCAATCAGCCCCAGCATTTT	CASRKGASGNQPQHF
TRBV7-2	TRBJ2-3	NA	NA	TGTGCCAGCAGCTTAGCACTGGGACTTGGAGATACGCAGTATTTT	CASSLALGLGDTQYF
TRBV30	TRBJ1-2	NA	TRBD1	TGTGCCTGGAGCCCCCTCCAGGGGGGACACCCAAAACTTAACTATGGCTACACCTTC	CAWSPLQGGHPKLNYGYTF